This TCR beta chain was documented in a study of blood T cell repertoires in COVID-19 (dated by TCRdb to the early 2020s). Study-wide context: Collaborator samples came from the United States, Italy and Spain and covered acute and convalescent phases of COVID-19. The prospective study material was composed of cDNA or gDNA derived from T cells, B-cell-depleted T cells, or PBMCs. Subjects who had been exposed to COVID-19, were actively infected with it, or had recovered from it provided the deeply sampled blood TCRbeta repertoires that made up the dataset. The repertoires were released in a freely available public database intended as a resource for research on the immune response to SARS-CoV-2. Samples came from the ongoing ImmuneRACE study (first 160 participants) plus 1,254 subjects from 6 global collaborators. Nearly every sample came with metadata listing a de-identified subject ID, COVID-19 status, age in years and sex. Where available, HLA class I and class II types were taken from metadata supplied by the sample provider and were not determined by assay-based typing. The full study reports these points: Clinical and demographic metadata were provided uncurated, with the amount varying by source and participant.

This clone was counted a single time. Its antigen remains unidentified. No qualities accompany the bases; no much larger clone lies one base away. The collaborating institutions used their own protocols to collect whole blood in K2EDTA tubes. For TCRbeta analysis, collaborators shipped samples as frozen whole blood, isolated PBMCs, or DNA extracted from either of those sample types. TCRbeta CDR3 regions were amplified from genomic DNA by means of the immunoSEQ Assay, a bias-controlled multiplex PCR. Turning to the authors' computational methods: The number of nucleated cells in each sample was estimated from the amplification of reference gene primers within the assay. To quantify the absolute abundance of each unique TCRbeta CDR3 rearrangement, sequence reads were collapsed and filtered. For each sample, productive Simpson clonality was calculated as the square root of Simpson's diversity index across productive rearrangements. Here the immuneACCESS table is served through TCRdb, limited to in-frame sequences with V and J called. Missing clones are a known gap in these copies; in checked studies unresolved V genes cover under half, and the rest lacks a known reason. V, J and clone size are those of that table, while D and trimming were read from the DNA. The sample contains some 99,000 clones, about 84% of them found a single time. About 11% of the sample lies in the top ten.

Per the germline V gene, SGHTA is the CDR1 and FQGNSA is the CDR2. V loses 4 bases of germline sequence and J loses 1 base, and the interval between the two ends is 10 bases. Including the terminal cysteine and phenylalanine, the CDR3 comprises 14 residues. Only the CDR3 part of the read is kept: 42 bases, read in frame from the first base. The TCR was taken from an elderly woman with acute or convalescent COVID-19. The sample taken for sequencing was peripheral blood. The chain employs TRBV7-2 and TRBJ2-5, with the D gene too uncertain to name. The bases read TGTGCCAGCAGCTCCTCAGGAACCCAAGAGACCCAGTACTTC. Its amino acids are CASSSSGTQETQYF.